This TCR beta chain was identified during a study of blood T cell repertoires in COVID-19. Turning to the study itself: T cells, B-cell-depleted T cells, or PBMCs supplied cDNA or gDNA.

Patients at the Seattle site were enrolled during active infection and followed longitudinally. With 7 bases clipped from V and 7 bases from J, the junction kept 11 bases outside the gene matches. This CDR3 region has 14 residues. CDR1 is GTSNPN and CDR2 is SVGIG in the germline V gene (reference sequence). Produced via immunoSEQ multiplex PCR; TCRdb's table is partial and in-frame only. The table shows fewer than 250,000 clones, with around 89% occurring only once. This chain uses TRBV30 with TRBJ2-5, with 11 bases aligning to TRBD2. This receptor was obtained from a man aged 25 to 45 with COVID-19, enrolled during active disease. Sequencing was carried out using peripheral blood. The CDR3 spells CASSLAGGYGTQYF. DNA for the CDR3: TGTGCCTCCTCTCTAGCGGGAGGATATGGGACCCAGTACTTC.